This T cell receptor beta chain was sequenced during a study of OX40 agonist ivuxolimab in advanced cancers. Study-level information: Allowance was made for prior anti-PD-1, anti-PD-L1 or anti-CTLA-4 therapy, and approximately 40% had some.

From germline, CDR1 is MNHNY and CDR2 SVGAGI (reference sequence). V lost 2 bases to trimming and J lost 0 bases, with 11 bases between them. The CDR3 length is 16 residues. Note on this clone: Its antigen is not identified.

Study-level points and caveats: With doses of 0.1 to 3.0 mg/kg, CD4+ and CD8+ blood T cells had undergone clonal expansion by week 6. Compared with others, partial responders at 0.1-3.0 mg/kg displayed clonal expansion among the lowest.

Generated by immunoSEQ multiplex PCR, the TCRdb table keeps only in-frame clones and is missing some. The sample holds 25,000 to 30,000 clones, about 85% seen once. The clonotype was recovered from an adult with an advanced solid tumor such as melanoma, head and neck, liver or kidney cancer. The sequenced sample was CD4+ or CD8+ T cells sorted from blood, obtained in a trial of the OX40 agonist ivuxolimab. The chain joins TRBV6-6 to TRBJ2-4; tentative D call: TRBD1 (6 bases). CDR3 DNA sequence: TGTGCCAGCAGTTACGATTTAGGGGGAGCCAAAAACATTCAGTACTTC. It translates to CASSYDLGGAKNIQYF.